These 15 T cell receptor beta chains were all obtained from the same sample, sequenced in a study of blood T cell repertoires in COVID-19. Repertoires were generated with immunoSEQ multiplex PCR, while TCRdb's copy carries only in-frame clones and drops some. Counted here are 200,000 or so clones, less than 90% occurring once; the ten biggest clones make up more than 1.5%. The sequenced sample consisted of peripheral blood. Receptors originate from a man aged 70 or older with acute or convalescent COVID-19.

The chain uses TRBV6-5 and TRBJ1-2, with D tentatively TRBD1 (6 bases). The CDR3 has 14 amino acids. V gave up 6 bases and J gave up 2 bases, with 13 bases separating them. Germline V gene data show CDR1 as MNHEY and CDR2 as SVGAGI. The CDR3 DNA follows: TGTGCCAGCAGAAGAATAGGACAGAACTATGGCTACACCTTC. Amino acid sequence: CASRRIGQNYGYTF.

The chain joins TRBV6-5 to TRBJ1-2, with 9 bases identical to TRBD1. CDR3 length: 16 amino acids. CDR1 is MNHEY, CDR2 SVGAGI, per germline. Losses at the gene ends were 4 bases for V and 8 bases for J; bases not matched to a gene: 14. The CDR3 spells CASSSSGTGRSWGYTF. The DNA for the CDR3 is TGTGCCAGCAGTTCATCCGGGACAGGGCGCTCTTGGGGCTACACCTTC.

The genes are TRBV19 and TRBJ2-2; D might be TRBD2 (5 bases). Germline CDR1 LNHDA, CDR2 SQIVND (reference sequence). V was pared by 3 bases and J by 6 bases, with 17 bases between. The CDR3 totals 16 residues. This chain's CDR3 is CASSIYGWRTAGELFF. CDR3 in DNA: TGTGCCAGTAGTATTTATGGCTGGAGGACCGCCGGGGAGCTGTTTTTT.

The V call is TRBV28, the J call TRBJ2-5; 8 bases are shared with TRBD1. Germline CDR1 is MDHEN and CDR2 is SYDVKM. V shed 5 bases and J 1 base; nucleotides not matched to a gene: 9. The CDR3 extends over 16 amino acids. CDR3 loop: CASSTTYDRGQETQYF. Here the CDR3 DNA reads TGTGCCAGCAGTACCACGTACGACAGGGGCCAAGAGACCCAGTACTTC.

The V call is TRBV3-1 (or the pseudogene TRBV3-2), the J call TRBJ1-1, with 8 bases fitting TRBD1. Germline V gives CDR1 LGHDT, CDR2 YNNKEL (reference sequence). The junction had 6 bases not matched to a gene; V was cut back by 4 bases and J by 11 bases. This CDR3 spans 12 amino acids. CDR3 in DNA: TGTGCCAGCAGCCGCCCGACAGGGGACGCTTTCTTT. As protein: CASSRPTGDAFF.

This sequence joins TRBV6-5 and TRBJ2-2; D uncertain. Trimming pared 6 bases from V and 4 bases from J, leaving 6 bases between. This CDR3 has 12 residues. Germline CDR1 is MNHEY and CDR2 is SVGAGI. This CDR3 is CASRHLTGELFF. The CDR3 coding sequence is TGTGCCAGCAGACATCTCACCGGGGAGCTGTTTTTT.

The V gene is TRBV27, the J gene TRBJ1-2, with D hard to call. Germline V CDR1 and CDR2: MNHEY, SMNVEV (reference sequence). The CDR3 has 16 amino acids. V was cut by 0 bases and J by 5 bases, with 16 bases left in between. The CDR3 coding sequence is TGTGCCAGCAGTTTATCACTCCGGGGAGGTTATTATGGCTACACCTTC. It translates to CASSLSLRGGYYGYTF.

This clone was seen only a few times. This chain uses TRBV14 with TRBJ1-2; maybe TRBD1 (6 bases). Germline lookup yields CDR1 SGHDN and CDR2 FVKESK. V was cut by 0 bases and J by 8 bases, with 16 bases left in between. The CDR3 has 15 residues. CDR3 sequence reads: CASSQERGASYGYTF. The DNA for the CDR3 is TGTGCCAGCAGCCAAGAACGGGGGGCCTCCTACGGCTACACCTTC.

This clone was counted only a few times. The CDR3 DNA follows: TGTGCCAGCAGCCAAGTATCTTCCGGGGAGCTGTTTTTT. Its protein product is CASSQVSSGELFF. The chain joins TRBV3-1 (or the pseudogene TRBV3-2) to TRBJ2-2, with D unclear. The CDR3 totals 13 residues. The germline CDR1 and CDR2 sequences are LGHDT and YNNKEL (reference sequence). The germline V and J ends were trimmed by 1 base and 6 bases, with 6 bases remaining between them.

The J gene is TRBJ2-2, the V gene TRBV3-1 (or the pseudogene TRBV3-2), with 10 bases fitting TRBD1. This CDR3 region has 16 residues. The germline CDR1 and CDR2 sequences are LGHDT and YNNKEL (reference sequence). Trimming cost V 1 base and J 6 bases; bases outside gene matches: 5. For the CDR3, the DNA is TGTGCCAGCAGCCAAGGACGACAGGGGGCGTCCGGGGAGCTGTTTTTT. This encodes CASSQGRQGASGELFF.

CDR3 sequence (DNA): TGTGCCAGCAGTTACGCAAGGGGTGGCTTCACCGGGGAGCTGTTTTTT. As protein: CASSYARGGFTGELFF. The chain is built from TRBV6-5 and TRBJ2-2; maybe TRBD1 (5 bases). This CDR3 has 16 residues. V was clipped by 2 bases and J by 4 bases, with 14 bases between them. In germline, CDR1 is MNHEY, CDR2 SVGAGI.

CDR3 coding DNA: TGTGCCAGCAGTTTGGGGCAGCGCCCGCTCTACGAGCAGTACTTC. Amino acid sequence: CASSLGQRPLYEQYF. The chain has TRBV28 and TRBJ2-7; tentatively, D is TRBD1 (5 bases). Germline loops: CDR1 MDHEN, CDR2 SYDVKM. CDR3 length: 15 residues. V gave up 3 bases and J gave up 3 bases, with 15 bases separating them.

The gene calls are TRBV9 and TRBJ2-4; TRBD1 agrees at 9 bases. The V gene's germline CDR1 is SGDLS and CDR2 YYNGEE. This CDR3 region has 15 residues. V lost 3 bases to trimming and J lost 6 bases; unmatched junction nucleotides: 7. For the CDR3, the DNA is TGTGCCAGCAGCGGAGACGCGGGACAGGGAAACATTCAGTACTTC. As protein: CASSGDAGQGNIQYF.

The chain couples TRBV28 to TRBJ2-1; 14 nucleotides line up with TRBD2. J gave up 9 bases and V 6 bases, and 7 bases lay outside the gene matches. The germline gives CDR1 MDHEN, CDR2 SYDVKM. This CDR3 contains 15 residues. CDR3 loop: CASRRSGTSGSEQFF. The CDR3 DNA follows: TGTGCCAGCAGGCGATCCGGGACTAGCGGGAGTGAGCAGTTCTTC.

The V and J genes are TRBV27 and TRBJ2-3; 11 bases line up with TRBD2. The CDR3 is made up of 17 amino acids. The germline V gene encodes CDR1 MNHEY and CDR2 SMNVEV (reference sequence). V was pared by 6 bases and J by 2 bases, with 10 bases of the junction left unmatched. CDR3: CASREEPGLAVTDTQYF. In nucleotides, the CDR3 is TGTGCCAGCAGGGAGGAACCGGGACTAGCGGTCACAGATACGCAGTATTTT.